Included here is one T cell receptor beta chain sequence, with context. Its antigen is unknown. No base quality values were provided; no much bigger clone lies one nucleotide off. RNA was extracted with the RNeasy kit and 0.5 to 1 ug was reverse transcribed using random hexamers. The immunoSEQ multiplex PCR assay, covering 54 Vbeta and 13 Jbeta segments, was used to amplify TCR beta CDR3 regions. To correct PCR amplification bias, a synthetic template baseline was used for both primer optimization and computational correction. Turning to the authors' computational methods: Reads were assigned to V, D and J genes according to IMGT and analyzed in immunoSEQ Analyzer, with only productive sequences retained. To calculate clonality, Shannon entropy was normalized by log2 of the number of productive unique sequences and then subtracted from one. For each patient and control, public and private clones were evaluated within the 100 most prevalent clones. A clone was defined as Susac-specific if it was absent from the healthy and MS cohorts, from 1052 published viral clones and from other ImmuneACCESS disease sequences. The raw public data were reprocessed by TCRdb itself: fastp quality trimming at Q25, MiXCR clonotype calling, in-frame beta chains only. A single entry per CDR3 protein holds the most common genes and DNA from its merged rows. The authors' filters were not applied to this entry. Here the sample has 150,000 to 200,000 distinct CDR3 sequences; about 94% occur a single time. Just over 0.13% of the sample goes to the ten largest clones.

Peripheral blood CD8+ and CD4+ T cells from healthy donors, Susac syndrome patients and multiple sclerosis patients were profiled using high-throughput TCR beta sequencing. Healthy donors were age- and sex-matched controls. CD8+ TEMRA cells were enriched by FACS, while bulk CD8+ and CD4+ T cells were purified by magnetic negative isolation. Blood was collected in EDTA tubes and processed within 24 hours, with PBMCs isolated through density gradient centrifugation. PBMCs intended for TCR sequencing were cryopreserved in liquid nitrogen and were subsequently thawed in a 37 degrees C water bath. The sorted or isolated CD4+, CD8+ and CD8+ TEMRA cells reached a purity of at least 90%. These data originate in a study of CD8 T cells in Susac syndrome (dated by TCRdb to the late 2010s). About the full investigation: Repertoire sequencing was used to test whether CD8+ T cell activation and differentiation in Susac syndrome was antigen driven. Study-wide findings and limitations: The number of individuals in the TCR sequencing and HLA analysis was acknowledged as relatively small.

The CDR3 covers 14 residues, taking in both the cysteine and the phenylalanine. Left in the record is the CDR3 DNA by itself, 42 bases read in frame from the first base. CDR1 SGHRS and CDR2 YFSETQ were looked up in the germline V gene. V and J lose 4 bases and 6 bases, and a span of 13 bases separates them. The receptor was derived from a human donor in good health. This chain joins TRBV5-1 to TRBJ1-4; the D gene lacks a confident call. The specimen sequenced was CD4+ T cells from PBMCs. The CDR3 sequence is CASSTGPTDEKLFF. The DNA is as follows: TGCGCCAGCAGCACGGGCCCTACGGATGAAAAACTGTTTTTT.